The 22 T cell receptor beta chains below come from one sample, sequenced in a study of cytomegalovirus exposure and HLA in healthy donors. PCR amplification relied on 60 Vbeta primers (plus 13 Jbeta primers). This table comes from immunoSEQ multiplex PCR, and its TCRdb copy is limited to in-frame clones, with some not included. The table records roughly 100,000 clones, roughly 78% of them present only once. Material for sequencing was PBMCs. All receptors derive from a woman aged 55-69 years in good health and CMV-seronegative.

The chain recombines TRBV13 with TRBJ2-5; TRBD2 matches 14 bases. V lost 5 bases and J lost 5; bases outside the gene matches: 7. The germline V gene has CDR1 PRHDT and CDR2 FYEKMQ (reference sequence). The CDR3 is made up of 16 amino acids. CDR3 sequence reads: CASSRGLAGVGETQYF. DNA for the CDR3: TGTGCCAGCAGCCGGGGACTAGCGGGGGTGGGGGAGACCCAGTACTTC.

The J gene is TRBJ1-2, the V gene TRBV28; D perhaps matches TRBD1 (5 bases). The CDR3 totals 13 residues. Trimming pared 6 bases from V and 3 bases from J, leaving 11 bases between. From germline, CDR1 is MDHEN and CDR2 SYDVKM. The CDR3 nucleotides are TGTGCCAGCAGGGACACAAGTTACTATGGCTACACCTTC. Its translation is CASRDTSYYGYTF.

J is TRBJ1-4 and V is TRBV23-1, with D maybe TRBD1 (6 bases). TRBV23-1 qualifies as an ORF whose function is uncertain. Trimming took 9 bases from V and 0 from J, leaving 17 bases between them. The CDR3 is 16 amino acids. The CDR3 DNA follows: TGCGCCAGGAGAACAGGGACCTATGCAACTAATGAAAAACTGTTTTTT. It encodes CARRTGTYATNEKLFF.

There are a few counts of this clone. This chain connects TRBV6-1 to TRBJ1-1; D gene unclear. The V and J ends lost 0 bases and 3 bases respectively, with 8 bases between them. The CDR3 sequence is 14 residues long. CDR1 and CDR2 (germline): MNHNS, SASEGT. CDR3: CASSEARPDTEAFF. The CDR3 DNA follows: TGTGCCAGCAGTGAAGCGAGGCCGGACACTGAAGCTTTCTTT.

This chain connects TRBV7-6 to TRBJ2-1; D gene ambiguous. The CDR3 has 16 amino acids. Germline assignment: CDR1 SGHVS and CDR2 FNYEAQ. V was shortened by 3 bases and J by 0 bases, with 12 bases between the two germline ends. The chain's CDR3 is CASSFSVAASYNEQFF. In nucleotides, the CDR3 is TGTGCCAGCAGCTTCAGCGTAGCCGCCTCCTACAATGAGCAGTTCTTC.

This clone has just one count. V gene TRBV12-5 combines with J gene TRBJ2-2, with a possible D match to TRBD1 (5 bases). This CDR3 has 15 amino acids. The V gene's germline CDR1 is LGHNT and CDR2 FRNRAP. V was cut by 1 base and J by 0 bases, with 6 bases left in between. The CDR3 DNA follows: TGTGCTAGTGGTTTGGGGACATCGAACACCGGGGAGCTGTTTTTT. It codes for CASGLGTSNTGELFF.

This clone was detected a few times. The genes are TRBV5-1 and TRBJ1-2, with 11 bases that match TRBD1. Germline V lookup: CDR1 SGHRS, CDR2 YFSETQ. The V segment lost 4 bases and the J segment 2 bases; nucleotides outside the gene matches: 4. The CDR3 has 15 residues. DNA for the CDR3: TGCGCCAGCAGCGTGGGACAGGGGGGCAACTATGGCTACACCTTC. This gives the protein CASSVGQGGNYGYTF.

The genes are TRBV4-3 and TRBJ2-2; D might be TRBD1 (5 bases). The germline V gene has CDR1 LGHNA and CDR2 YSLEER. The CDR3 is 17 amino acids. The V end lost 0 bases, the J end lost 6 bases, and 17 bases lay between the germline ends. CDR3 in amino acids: CASSQDLGRVVAGELFF. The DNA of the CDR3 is TGCGCCAGCAGCCAAGATCTGGGCAGGGTAGTTGCCGGGGAGCTGTTTTTT.

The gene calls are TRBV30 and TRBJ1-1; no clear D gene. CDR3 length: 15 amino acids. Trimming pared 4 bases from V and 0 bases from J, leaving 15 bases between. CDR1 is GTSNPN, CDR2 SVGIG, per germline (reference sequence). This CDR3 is CAWILHPTMNTEAFF. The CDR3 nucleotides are TGTGCCTGGATCCTTCACCCTACCATGAACACTGAAGCTTTCTTT.

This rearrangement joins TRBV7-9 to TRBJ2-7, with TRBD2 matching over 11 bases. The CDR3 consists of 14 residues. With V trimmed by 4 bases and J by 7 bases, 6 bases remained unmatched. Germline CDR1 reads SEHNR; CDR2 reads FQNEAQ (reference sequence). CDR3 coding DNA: TGTGCCAGCAGCTATAGCGGGGGGGCTGGGGAGCAGTACTTC. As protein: CASSYSGGAGEQYF.

The CDR3 sequence: CASSPYRGGGETQYF. The CDR3 DNA sequence: TGTGCCAGCAGCCCCTACCGCGGGGGGGGAGAGACCCAGTACTTC. The chain has TRBV27 and TRBJ2-5, with 9 nucleotides matching TRBD2. The V gene's germline CDR1 is MNHEY and CDR2 SMNVEV (reference sequence). The CDR3 runs 15 residues. V lost 6 bases, J lost 4 bases, and 9 bases stayed unmatched.

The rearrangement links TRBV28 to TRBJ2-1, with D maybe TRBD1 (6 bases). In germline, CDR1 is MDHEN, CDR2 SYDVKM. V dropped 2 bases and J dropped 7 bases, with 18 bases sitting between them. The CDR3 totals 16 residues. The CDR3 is CASSLPLGGKRNEQFF. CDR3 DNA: TGTGCCAGCAGTTTACCCCTAGGGGGTAAGAGGAATGAGCAGTTCTTC.

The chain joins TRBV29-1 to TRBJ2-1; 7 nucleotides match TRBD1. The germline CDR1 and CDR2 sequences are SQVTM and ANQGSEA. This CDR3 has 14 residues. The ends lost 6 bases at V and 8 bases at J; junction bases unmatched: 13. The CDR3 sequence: CSVQTGAGSYEQFF. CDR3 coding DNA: TGCAGCGTCCAAACAGGGGCAGGCTCTTATGAGCAGTTCTTC.

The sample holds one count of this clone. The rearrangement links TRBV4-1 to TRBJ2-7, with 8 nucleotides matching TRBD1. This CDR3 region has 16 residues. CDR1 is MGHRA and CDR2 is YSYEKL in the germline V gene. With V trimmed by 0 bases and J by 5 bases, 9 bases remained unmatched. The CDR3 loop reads CASSQESQGARDEQYF. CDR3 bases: TGCGCCAGCAGCCAAGAATCGCAGGGGGCGCGGGACGAGCAGTACTTC.

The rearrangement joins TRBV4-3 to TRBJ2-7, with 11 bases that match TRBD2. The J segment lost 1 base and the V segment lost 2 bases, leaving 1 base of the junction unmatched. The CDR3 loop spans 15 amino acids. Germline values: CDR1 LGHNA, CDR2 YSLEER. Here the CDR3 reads CASSQLAGGSYEQYF. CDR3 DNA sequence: TGCGCCAGCAGCCAACTAGCGGGGGGTTCCTACGAGCAGTACTTC.

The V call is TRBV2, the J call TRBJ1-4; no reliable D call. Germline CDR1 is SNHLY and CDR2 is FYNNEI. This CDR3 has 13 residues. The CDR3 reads CAGREPPYEKLFF. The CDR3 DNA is TGTGCGGGGAGGGAGCCCCCGTACGAAAAACTGTTTTTT.

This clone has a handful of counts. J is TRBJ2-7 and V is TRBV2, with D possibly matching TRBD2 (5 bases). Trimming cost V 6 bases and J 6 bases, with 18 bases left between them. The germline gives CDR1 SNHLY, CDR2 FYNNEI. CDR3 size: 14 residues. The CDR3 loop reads CASRVGREFAEQYF. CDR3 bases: TGTGCCAGCAGGGTCGGACGGGAATTCGCCGAGCAGTACTTC.

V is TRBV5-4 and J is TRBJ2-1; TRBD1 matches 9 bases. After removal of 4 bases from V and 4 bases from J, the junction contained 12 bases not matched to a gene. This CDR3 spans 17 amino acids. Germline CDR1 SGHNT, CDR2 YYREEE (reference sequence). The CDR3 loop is CASSGTGTGRRYNEQFF. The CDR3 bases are TGTGCCAGCAGCGGGACCGGGACAGGGAGGCGGTACAATGAGCAGTTCTTC.

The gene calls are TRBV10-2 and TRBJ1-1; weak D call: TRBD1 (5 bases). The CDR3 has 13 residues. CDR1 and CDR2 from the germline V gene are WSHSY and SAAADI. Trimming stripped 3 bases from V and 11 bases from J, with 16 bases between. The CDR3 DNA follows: TGCGCCAGCAGTGACAGGGAAGTTGGGAGGGCTTTCTTT. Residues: CASSDREVGRAFF.

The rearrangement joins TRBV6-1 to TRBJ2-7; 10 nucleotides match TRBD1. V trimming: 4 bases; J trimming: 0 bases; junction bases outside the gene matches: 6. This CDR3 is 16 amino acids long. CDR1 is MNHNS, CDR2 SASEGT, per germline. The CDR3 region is CASSAPGQGSSYEQYF. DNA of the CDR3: TGTGCCAGCAGTGCTCCGGGACAGGGGAGCTCCTACGAGCAGTACTTC.

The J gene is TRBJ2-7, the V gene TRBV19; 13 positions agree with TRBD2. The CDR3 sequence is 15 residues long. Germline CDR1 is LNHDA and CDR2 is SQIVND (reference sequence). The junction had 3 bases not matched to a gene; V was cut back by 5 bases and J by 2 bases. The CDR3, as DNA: TGTGCCAGTAGTTGGACTAGCGGGGGCACCTACGAGCAGTACTTC. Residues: CASSWTSGGTYEQYF.

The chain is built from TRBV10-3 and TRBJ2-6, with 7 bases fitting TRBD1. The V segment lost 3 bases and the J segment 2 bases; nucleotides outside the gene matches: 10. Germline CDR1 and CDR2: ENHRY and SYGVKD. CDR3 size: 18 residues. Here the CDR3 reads CAISERGLAPAGANVLTF. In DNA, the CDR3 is TGTGCCATCAGTGAAAGGGGGCTAGCTCCGGCTGGGGCCAACGTCCTGACTTTC.